This TCR beta chain was found in a study of blood T cell repertoires in COVID-19. Recovery meant two consecutive negative NP/OP PCR tests, professional clearance, or resolved symptoms. This CDR3 contains 13 residues. Germline CDR1 is MNHEY and CDR2 is SMNVEV (reference sequence). V lost 6 bases, J lost 8 bases, and 14 bases lay in between. The data were produced by immunoSEQ multiplex PCR, yet TCRdb's version contains in-frame clones alone and is incomplete. The table records about 180,000 clones, about 82% of them present only once. The TCR originated in a woman in her 30s who had recovered from COVID-19. This chain uses TRBV27 with TRBJ2-1, with a weak D call TRBD2 (7 bases). The sequenced sample was PBMCs or T cells enriched from blood (not recorded which). CDR3 region: CASRAGGLDEQFF. The CDR3 DNA reads as TGTGCCAGCAGGGCCGGGGGGCTCGATGAGCAGTTCTTC.